Below, 27 T cell receptor beta chains from the same sample are listed, as sequenced in a study. TCRdb re-derived calls from the 5' RACE reads in MiXCR, one entry per CDR3 protein. The table lists about 64,000 distinct CDR3 sequences, 20% to 25% of them singletons, with under 3.5% in the top ten. The sample taken for sequencing was memory CD4+ T cells sorted from a lymph node. As to subset: memory CD4+ T cells, CD4+CD45RO+CD25-. These receptor sequences come from a female donor with breast cancer.

This clonotype has just one count. A much larger clone lies one base from this, so it may be a read error. This rearrangement joins TRBV5-1 to TRBJ2-6; possible D gene TRBD2, 6 bases. Germline V gives CDR1 SGHRS, CDR2 YFSETQ. This CDR3 has 15 amino acids. CDR3 amino acids: CASTSIGTGANVLAF. The DNA of the CDR3 is TGCGCCAGCACCTCGATAGGGACTGGGGCCAACGTCCTGGCTTTC.

This clonotype appeared a few times. The V and J genes are TRBV4-2 and TRBJ2-1; 12 bases agree with TRBD1. This CDR3 is built from 16 residues. The J segment lost 7 bases and the V segment lost 1 base, leaving 5 bases of the junction unmatched. CDR1 and CDR2 (germline): LGHNA, YNFKEQ. The CDR3 loop is CASSQGGQGAGNEQFF. DNA of the CDR3: TGTGCCAGCAGCCAAGGGGGACAGGGGGCAGGGAATGAGCAGTTCTTC.

This clonotype was counted at least ten times. The chain is built from TRBV20-1 and TRBJ2-5; D gene ambiguous. In germline, CDR1 is DFQATT, CDR2 SNEGSKA (reference sequence). V was trimmed by 0 bases and J by 5 bases, leaving 13 bases between them. This CDR3 has 14 amino acids. CDR3 nucleotides: TGCAGTGCTAGAGATCGGCACCCCATTGAGACCCAGTACTTC. It is translated as CSARDRHPIETQYF.

This chain connects TRBV9 to TRBJ2-5; D gene uncertain. This CDR3 region has 13 residues. The germline V and J ends were trimmed by 0 bases and 3 bases, with 6 bases remaining between them. Germline V CDR1 and CDR2: SGDLS, YYNGEE. DNA for the CDR3: TGTGCCAGCAGCGTAGAAACTGAAGAGACCCAGTACTTC. Translated: CASSVETEETQYF.

This clonotype was seen only a few times. The chain joins TRBV19 to TRBJ1-1, with 12 bases fitting TRBD1. CDR1 and CDR2 (germline): LNHDA, SQIVND (reference sequence). This CDR3 spans 15 amino acids. V lost 6 bases and J lost 0; bases outside the gene matches: 2. The CDR3 protein is CASRGTGGMNTEAFF. CDR3 DNA sequence: TGTGCCAGTAGAGGGACAGGGGGCATGAACACTGAAGCTTTCTTT.

This chain links TRBV20-1 with TRBJ2-4, with D hard to call. The V gene lost 0 bases and the J gene lost 7 bases, with 4 bases spanning the gap. This CDR3 has 11 amino acids. Per germline, CDR1 DFQATT and CDR2 SNEGSKA (reference sequence). Here the CDR3 DNA reads TGCAGTGCTAGAGACCGTAACATTCAGTACTTC. It encodes CSARDRNIQYF.

This clonotype was recorded a few times. V gene TRBV25-1 combines with J gene TRBJ1-2; D is possibly TRBD1 (6 bases). Germline V gene sequence: CDR1 MGHDK, CDR2 SYGVNS. The CDR3 sequence is 13 residues long. V was clipped by 4 bases and J by 5 bases, with 11 bases between them. CDR3 residues: CASSAGQTYGYTF. CDR3 sequence (DNA): TGTGCCAGCAGTGCCGGACAGACATATGGCTACACCTTC.

This clonotype was found a few times. The V call is TRBV2, the J call TRBJ1-1, with 9 positions matching TRBD1. Germline V CDR1 and CDR2: SNHLY, FYNNEI. V shed 6 bases and J 2 bases; nucleotides not matched to a gene: 10. The CDR3 consists of 16 residues. DNA for the CDR3: TGTGCCAGCAGCGCGGACAGGGGTGGACTTAACACTGAAGCTTTCTTT. Residues: CASSADRGGLNTEAFF.

V is TRBV7-8 and J is TRBJ2-3, with unresolved D. V lost 4 bases to trimming and J lost 2 bases, with 10 bases between them. The CDR3 extends over 14 amino acids. Germline V lookup: CDR1 SGHVS, CDR2 FQNEAQ. The CDR3 DNA reads as TGTGCCAGCAGCTCGAAGAGTCTCACAGATACGCAGTATTTT. It is translated as CASSSKSLTDTQYF. Full variable domain (remainder filled in from reference TRBV7-8 and TRBJ2-3): GAGVSQSPRYKVAKRGQDVALRCDPISGHVSLFWYQQALGQGPEFLTYFQNEAQLDKSGLPSDRFFAERPEGSVSTLKIQRTQQEDSAVYLCASSSKSLTDTQYFGPGTRLTVL.

This rearrangement joins TRBV6-6 to TRBJ1-5; no firm D call. Germline CDR1 is MNHNY and CDR2 is SVGAGI (reference sequence). V was trimmed by 1 base and J by 6 bases, leaving 10 bases between them. The CDR3 totals 14 residues. The CDR3 region has the DNA TGTGCCAGCAGTTACTTGGGAGAGGGTCAGCCCCAGCATTTT. It is translated as CASSYLGEGQPQHF.

The chain employs TRBV6-5 and TRBJ1-6; 9 nucleotides line up with TRBD1. Germline V gives CDR1 MNHEY, CDR2 SVGAGI. With 5 bases clipped from V and 9 bases from J, the junction kept 11 bases outside the gene matches. The CDR3 extends over 16 amino acids. CDR3: CASSTGGTGGSSPLHF. The CDR3 nucleotides read TGTGCCAGCAGTACCGGGGGCACAGGGGGCTCTTCACCCCTCCACTTT.

The sample holds a few counts of this clonotype. The chain couples TRBV12-3 or TRBV12-4 to TRBJ2-2; possibly TRBD1 for D (5 bases). Trimming took off 6 bases at V and 3 bases at J, with 5 bases between the two ends. This CDR3 region has 12 residues. CDR3 sequence reads: CASSRDTGELFF. The CDR3 nucleotides are TGTGCCAGCAGCAGGGACACCGGGGAGCTGTTTTTT.

This clonotype was picked up one time. The CDR3 does not end in the conserved phenylalanine or tryptophan, so this is likely a read error. The chain is built from TRBV29-1 and TRBJ2-2, with no clear D. Between the trimmed V and J ends, which lost 5 bases and 6 bases, there was a span of 13 bases. The CDR3 length is 13 residues. Germline V gene lookup returns CDR1 SQVTM and CDR2 ANQGSEA. The CDR3 coding sequence is TGCAGCGTTCGGGCCCAAGGAGCCGGGGAGCTGTTTCTT. The encoded protein is CSVRAQGAGELFL.

CDR3 in amino acids: CSVGGSPNNEQFF. The CDR3 DNA sequence: TGCAGCGTTGGCGGTTCCCCGAACAATGAGCAGTTCTTC. This chain connects TRBV29-1 to TRBJ2-1; D gene uncertain. The CDR3 is made up of 13 amino acids. With 4 bases removed from V and 5 bases from J, the gap between germline ends came to 12 bases. The germline V gene has CDR1 SQVTM and CDR2 ANQGSEA.

This clonotype was counted ten times or more. The genes are TRBV12-3 or TRBV12-4 and TRBJ1-2; D is ambiguous. CDR3 size: 13 residues. V lost 2 bases and J 8 bases, leaving 12 bases between the germline ends. CDR3 in amino acids: CASSLTSRRGYTF. In DNA form, the CDR3 reads TGTGCCAGCAGTTTAACGTCTAGAAGGGGCTACACCTTC.

This clonotype has only a few counts. The chain uses TRBV20-1 and TRBJ2-1; the D gene is possibly TRBD2 (6 bases). Between the trimmed V and J ends, which lost 1 base and 0 bases, there was a span of 10 bases. The CDR3 consists of 15 residues. Looked up from germline, CDR1 is DFQATT and CDR2 is SNEGSKA (reference sequence). DNA for the CDR3: TGCAGTGCTAGAGTGAGGGGACTCTCCTACAATGAGCAGTTCTTC. The encoded protein is CSARVRGLSYNEQFF.

This clonotype was seen ten or more times. The CDR3 loop is CSARDRQDQETQYF. CDR3 in DNA: TGCAGTGCTAGAGATCGACAGGACCAAGAGACCCAGTACTTC. The chain couples TRBV20-1 to TRBJ2-5; tentatively, D is TRBD1 (6 bases). The CDR3 loop spans 14 amino acids. Trimming left V 0 bases short and J 0 bases short, with 8 bases between. Germline loops: CDR1 DFQATT, CDR2 SNEGSKA (reference sequence).

The genes are TRBV2 and TRBJ1-6; a weak D match, TRBD1 (5 bases). V was pared by 8 bases and J by 3 bases, with 8 bases between. The CDR3 spans 13 residues. The V gene's germline CDR1 is SNHLY and CDR2 FYNNEI. In nucleotides, the CDR3 is TGTGCCAGCGGGGCCGACTATAATTCACCCCTCCACTTT. This gives the protein CASGADYNSPLHF.

About this clonotype: With a much larger clone just one base away, this may be a read error. The rearrangement links TRBV7-6 to TRBJ2-5; 12 nucleotides agree with TRBD2. The germline V gene has CDR1 SGHVS and CDR2 FNYEAQ. V gave up 1 base and J gave up 5 bases; unmatched junction bases: 5. The CDR3 contains 16 residues. This CDR3 reads CASSLGPSGGAETQYF. For the CDR3, the DNA is TGTGCCAGCAGCTTAGGTCCTAGCGGGGGGGCTGAGACCCAGTACTTC.

This clonotype was seen repeatedly, ten times or more. The DNA for the CDR3 is TGTGCCAGCAGCTCTCCGGGACTAGCGTACTACGAGCAGTACTTC. Translated: CASSSPGLAYYEQYF. The J gene is TRBJ2-7, the V gene TRBV7-2; 10 bases align to TRBD2. There are 15 residues in the CDR3. Germline CDR1 is SGHTA and CDR2 is FQGNSA. The V segment lost 4 bases and the J segment 3 bases; nucleotides outside the gene matches: 6. The full variable domain, its missing parts supplied by reference TRBV7-2 and TRBJ2-7, is GAGVSQSPSNKVTEKGKDVELRCDPISGHTALYWYRQSLGQGLEFLIYFQGNSAPDKSGLPSDRFSAERTGGSVSTLTIQRTQQEDSAVYLCASSSPGLAYYEQYFGPGTRLTVT.

This clonotype was observed a few times. The chain couples TRBV5-6 to TRBJ1-2, with 7 bases identical to TRBD1. The CDR3 length is 13 residues. The germline CDR1 and CDR2 sequences are SGHDT and YYEEEE. V shed 2 bases, J shed 7 bases, and the junction held 5 bases outside the gene matches. The CDR3 coding sequence is TGTGCCAGCAGCTTTCGGGGACAGTCTGGCTACACCTTC. Its translation is CASSFRGQSGYTF.

The rearrangement uses TRBV5-1 and TRBJ2-5; D may be TRBD1 (5 bases). V shed 0 bases and J shed 3 bases, with 9 bases lying between them. In germline, CDR1 is SGHRS, CDR2 YFSETQ. The CDR3 consists of 14 residues. The CDR3 region has the DNA TGCGCCAGCAGCTTGGTTCCACAGGAAGAGACCCAGTACTTC. This translates into CASSLVPQEETQYF.

This clonotype was found a few times. This chain connects TRBV28 to TRBJ2-1; TRBD2 matches 7 bases. The V gene's germline CDR1 is MDHEN and CDR2 SYDVKM. CDR3 length: 18 residues. The trim removed 8 bases at V and 0 bases at J, leaving 16 bases unmatched. The CDR3: CASWSSSGDRSSYNEQFF. The CDR3 DNA follows: TGTGCCAGCTGGTCATCCAGCGGGGATCGGAGCTCCTACAATGAGCAGTTCTTC.

This clonotype was observed a few times. The chain combines TRBV5-1 with TRBJ2-1; 8 bases are shared with TRBD1. Losses at the gene ends were 0 bases for V and 4 bases for J; bases not matched to a gene: 6. This CDR3 has 16 amino acids. Germline CDR1 is SGHRS and CDR2 is YFSETQ. The CDR3 DNA reads TGCGCCAGCAGCTTGGCCGCAGGACAGGGTTACAATGAGCAGTTCTTC. Translating it yields CASSLAAGQGYNEQFF.

The chain recombines TRBV7-9 with TRBJ2-2; 7 bases are a match to TRBD1. CDR1 and CDR2 (germline): SEHNR, FQNEAQ (reference sequence). This CDR3 contains 15 residues. The V segment lost 3 bases and the J segment 4 bases; nucleotides outside the gene matches: 5. CDR3 sequence: CASSFATGVTGELFF. The CDR3 bases are TGTGCCAGCAGCTTCGCTACAGGGGTCACCGGGGAGCTGTTTTTT.

In its sample, this clonotype was seen a few times. The chain couples TRBV7-3 to TRBJ2-2; D is undetermined. The CDR3 is made up of 15 amino acids. Trimming took off 4 bases at V and 8 bases at J, with 17 bases between the two ends. Germline V gene lookup returns CDR1 SGHTA and CDR2 FQGTGA. CDR3 loop: CASSSKSFAGGELFF. DNA for the CDR3: TGTGCCAGCAGCTCCAAATCTTTTGCTGGAGGGGAGCTGTTTTTT.

This clonotype has more than one count but fewer than ten. V usage is TRBV7-9 and J usage is TRBJ1-2, with D perhaps matching TRBD1 (5 bases). The V end lost 3 bases, the J end lost 5 bases, and 16 bases lay between the germline ends. CDR1 and CDR2 from the germline V gene are SEHNR and FQNEAQ (reference sequence). The CDR3 loop spans 15 amino acids. The CDR3 nucleotides are TGTGCCAGCAGCTTCGTAGGTTCAGGGATGTATGGCTACACCTTC. Its translation: CASSFVGSGMYGYTF.